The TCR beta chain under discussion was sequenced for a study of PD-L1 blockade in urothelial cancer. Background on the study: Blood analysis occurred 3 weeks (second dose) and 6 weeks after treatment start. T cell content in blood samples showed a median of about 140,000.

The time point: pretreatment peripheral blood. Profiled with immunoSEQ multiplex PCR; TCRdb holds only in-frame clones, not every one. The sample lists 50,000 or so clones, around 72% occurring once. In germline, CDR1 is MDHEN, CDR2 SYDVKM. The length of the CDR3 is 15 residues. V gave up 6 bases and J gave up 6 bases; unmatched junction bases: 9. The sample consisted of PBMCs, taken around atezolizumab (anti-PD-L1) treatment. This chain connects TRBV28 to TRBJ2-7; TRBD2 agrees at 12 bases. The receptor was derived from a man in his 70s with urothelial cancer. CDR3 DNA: TGTGCCAGCAGCACATTCGGACTAGCGGGACGCGAGCAGTACTTC. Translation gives CASSTFGLAGREQYF.